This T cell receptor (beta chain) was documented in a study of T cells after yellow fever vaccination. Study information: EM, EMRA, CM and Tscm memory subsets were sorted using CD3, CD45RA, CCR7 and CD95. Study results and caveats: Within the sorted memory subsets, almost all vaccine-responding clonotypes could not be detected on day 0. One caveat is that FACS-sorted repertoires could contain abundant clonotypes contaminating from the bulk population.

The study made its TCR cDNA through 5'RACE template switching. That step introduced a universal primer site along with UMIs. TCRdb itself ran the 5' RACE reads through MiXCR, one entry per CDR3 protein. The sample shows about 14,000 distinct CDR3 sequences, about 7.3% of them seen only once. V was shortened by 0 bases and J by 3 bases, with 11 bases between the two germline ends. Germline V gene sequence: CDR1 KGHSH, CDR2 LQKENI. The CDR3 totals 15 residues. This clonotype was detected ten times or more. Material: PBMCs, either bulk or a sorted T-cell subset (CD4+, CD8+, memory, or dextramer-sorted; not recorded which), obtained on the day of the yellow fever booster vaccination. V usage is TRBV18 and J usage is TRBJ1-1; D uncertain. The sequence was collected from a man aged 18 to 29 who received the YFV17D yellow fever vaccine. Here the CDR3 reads CASSPPSRADTEAFF. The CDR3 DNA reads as TGTGCCAGCTCACCACCTTCACGGGCCGACACTGAAGCTTTCTTT.